This T cell receptor beta chain was recovered during a study of early T cells in non-severe SARS-CoV-2 infection. Background on the study: The study sequenced bulk RNA from unsorted whole blood, with chains unpaired.

cDNA molecules, individually, were tagged with unique molecular identifiers. TCRdb redid the calling of the 5' RACE reads with MiXCR, one entry per CDR3 protein. This sample has about 110,000 distinct CDR3 sequences; around 10% occur once, and the top ten carry roughly 2.9%. Study-level findings and limits: The matching step, a VDJdb search, favored anti-spike CD8 responses and missed private and CD4 specificities.

This clonotype was picked up a small number of times. Its antigen is undetermined. V was trimmed by 1 base and J by 7 bases, leaving 10 bases between them. This CDR3 is built from 13 residues. Germline values: CDR1 SGHVS, CDR2 FQNEAQ. This clonotype was sampled from an adult who was a healthcare worker with PCR-confirmed SARS-CoV-2 infection or an uninfected control (not recorded which). The sequenced sample was whole blood. The gene calls are TRBV7-8 and TRBJ1-1; D not resolved. CDR3 in amino acids: CASSLGSTFEAFF. The DNA of the CDR3 is TGTGCCAGCAGCTTAGGCTCGACTTTTGAAGCTTTCTTT.